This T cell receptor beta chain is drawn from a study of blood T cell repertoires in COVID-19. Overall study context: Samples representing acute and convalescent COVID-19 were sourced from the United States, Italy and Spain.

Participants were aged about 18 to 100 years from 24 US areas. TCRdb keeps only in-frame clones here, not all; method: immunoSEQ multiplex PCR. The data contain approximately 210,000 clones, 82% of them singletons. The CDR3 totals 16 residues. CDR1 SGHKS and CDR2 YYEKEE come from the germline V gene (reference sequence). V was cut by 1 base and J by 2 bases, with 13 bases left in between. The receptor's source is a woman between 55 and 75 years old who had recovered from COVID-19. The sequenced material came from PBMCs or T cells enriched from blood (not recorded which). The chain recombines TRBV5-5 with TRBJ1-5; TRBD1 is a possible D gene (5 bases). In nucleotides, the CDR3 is TGTGCCAGCAGCTTGTATGGCAGGGAACGCAATCAGCCCCAGCATTTT. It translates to CASSLYGRERNQPQHF.